This T cell receptor beta chain was captured by sequencing in a study of T cell changes during pregnancy in multiple sclerosis. The repertoire was sequenced with immunoSEQ multiplex PCR; TCRdb's copy has only in-frame clones and lacks some. The sample gives about 100,000 clones, over 80% of which show up once; around 2.1% is in the top ten. Trimming shortened V by 6 bases and J by 0 bases, and 21 bases separated the two germline ends. CDR1 is MDHEN and CDR2 is SYDVKM in the germline V gene. The CDR3 has 17 residues. This specimen consisted of peripheral blood, obtained after pregnancy. This TCR came from a female donor with multiple sclerosis, enrolled in a pregnancy study. This sequence joins TRBV28 and TRBJ2-7, with D perhaps TRBD2 (6 bases). CDR3 sequence: CASSLGGPTMSSYEQYF. In DNA, the CDR3 is TGTGCCAGCAGCCTCGGGGGTCCGACTATGAGCTCCTACGAGCAGTACTTC.